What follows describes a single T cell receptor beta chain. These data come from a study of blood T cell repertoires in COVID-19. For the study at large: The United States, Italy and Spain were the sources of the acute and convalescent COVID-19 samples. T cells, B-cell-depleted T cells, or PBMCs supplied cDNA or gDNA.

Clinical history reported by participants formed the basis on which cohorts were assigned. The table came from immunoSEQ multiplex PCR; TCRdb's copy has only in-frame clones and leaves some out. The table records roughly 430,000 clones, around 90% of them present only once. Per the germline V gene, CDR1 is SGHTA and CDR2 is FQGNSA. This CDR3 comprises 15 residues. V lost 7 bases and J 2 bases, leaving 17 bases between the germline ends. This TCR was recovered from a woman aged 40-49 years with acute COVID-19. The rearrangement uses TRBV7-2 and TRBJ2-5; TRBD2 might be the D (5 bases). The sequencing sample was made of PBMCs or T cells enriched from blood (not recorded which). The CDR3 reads CASTPGIVRQETQYF. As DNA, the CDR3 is TGTGCCAGCACCCCGGGAATAGTCAGACAAGAGACCCAGTACTTC.